Reported below is one T cell receptor beta chain. Authors' methods: Amplified reference gene primers provided the basis for estimating nucleated cell counts. Assay: immunoSEQ multiplex PCR; the TCRdb copy retains only in-frame clones and omits some. The V and J calls and the clone size are those of that table, but D and trimming were determined from the DNA. The repertoire consists of about 330,000 clones, with more than 85% occurring once and the leading ten covering approximately 0.99%. Germline CDR1 is SGDLS and CDR2 is YYNGEE. The CDR3 extends over 16 amino acids. V dropped 1 base and J dropped 10; count of bases not matched to a gene: 10. This specimen belongs to a study of blood T cell repertoires in COVID-19. Overall study context: Collection of acute and convalescent COVID-19 samples took place in the United States, Italy and Spain. T cells, B-cell-depleted T cells, or PBMCs provided the cDNA or gDNA that served as material.

Participants reported their clinical history, and cohort assignment relied on those reports. This chain uses TRBV9 with TRBJ1-6; TRBD1 aligns across 8 bases. The source of this sequence is a woman younger than 45 who had recovered from COVID-19. The specimen sequenced was PBMCs or T cells enriched from blood (not recorded which). The CDR3 DNA reads as TGTGCCAGCAGCGTAAGTTCCGGGACAGGTGGGTCACCCCTCCACTTT. Protein product: CASSVSSGTGGSPLHF.